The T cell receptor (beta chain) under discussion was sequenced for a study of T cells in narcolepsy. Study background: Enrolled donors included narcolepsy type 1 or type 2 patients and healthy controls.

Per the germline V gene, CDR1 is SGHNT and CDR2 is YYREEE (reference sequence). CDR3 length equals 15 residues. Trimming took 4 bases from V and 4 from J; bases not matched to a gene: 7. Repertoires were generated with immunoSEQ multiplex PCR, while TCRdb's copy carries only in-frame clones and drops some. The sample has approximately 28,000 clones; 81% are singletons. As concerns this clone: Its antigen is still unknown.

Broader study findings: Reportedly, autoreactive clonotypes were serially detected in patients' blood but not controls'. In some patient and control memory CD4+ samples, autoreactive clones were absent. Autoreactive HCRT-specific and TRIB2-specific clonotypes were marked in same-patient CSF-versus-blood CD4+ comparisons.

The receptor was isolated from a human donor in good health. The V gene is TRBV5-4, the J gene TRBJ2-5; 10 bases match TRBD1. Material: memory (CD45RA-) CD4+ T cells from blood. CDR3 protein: CASSGPGTGVETQYF. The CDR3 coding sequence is TGTGCCAGCAGCGGTCCCGGGACAGGGGTAGAGACCCAGTACTTC.